This T cell receptor (beta chain) was identified during a study of blood T cell repertoires in COVID-19. Study context: COVID-19 samples, acute and convalescent, were from the United States, Italy and Spain. The cDNA or gDNA used as material had been derived from T cells, B-cell-depleted T cells, or PBMCs.

The table lists this clone with a count of one. Authors' data handling: Amplification from reference gene primers served as the basis for estimated nucleated cell counts. Assay: immunoSEQ multiplex PCR; the TCRdb copy retains only in-frame clones and omits some. V, J and clone size were drawn from that table, and D and trimming were deduced from the DNA. The sample yields roughly 46,000 clones, over 80% seen once. The CDR3 sequence is 13 residues long. CDR1 SQVTM and CDR2 ANQGSEA come from the germline V gene. Trimming left V 4 bases short and J 5 bases short, with 14 bases between. The specimen was peripheral blood. This clonotype originated in a human donor in a cohort sampled during active COVID-19. The chain joins TRBV29-1 to TRBJ2-5, with D perhaps matching TRBD2 (5 bases). DNA of the CDR3: TGCAGCGTTGGCCTGACCGGCGGGGAGACCCAGTACTTC. Amino acid sequence: CSVGLTGGETQYF.